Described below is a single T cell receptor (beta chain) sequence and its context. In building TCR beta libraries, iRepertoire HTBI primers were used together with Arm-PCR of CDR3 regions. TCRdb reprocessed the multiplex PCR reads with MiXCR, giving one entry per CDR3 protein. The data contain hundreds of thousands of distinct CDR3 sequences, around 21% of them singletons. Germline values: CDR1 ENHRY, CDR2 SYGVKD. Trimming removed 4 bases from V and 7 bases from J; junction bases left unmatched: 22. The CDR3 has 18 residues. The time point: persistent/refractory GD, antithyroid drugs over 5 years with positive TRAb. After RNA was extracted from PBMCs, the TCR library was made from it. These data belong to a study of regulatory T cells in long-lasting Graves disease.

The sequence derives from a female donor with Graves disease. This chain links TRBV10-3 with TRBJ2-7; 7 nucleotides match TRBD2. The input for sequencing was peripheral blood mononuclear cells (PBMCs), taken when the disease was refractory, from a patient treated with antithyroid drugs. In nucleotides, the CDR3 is TGTGCCATCAGTGGAGGACTAGTTAGCGCCTCGGCAAGAGTTGAGCAGTACTTC. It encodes CAISGGLVSASARVEQYF.